This TCR beta chain was identified in a study of blood T cell repertoires in COVID-19. Turning to the study itself: Sites across the United States, Italy and Spain contributed samples from acute and convalescent COVID-19. PBMCs, B-cell-depleted T cells, or T cells provided the cDNA or gDNA that made up the material.

Per the study methods: Reference gene primer amplification in the assay estimated nucleated cell counts. Sequenced by immunoSEQ multiplex PCR; TCRdb stores in-frame clones only, minus some. Clone size and the V and J calls come from that table; the DNA yielded D and trimming. The data contain approximately 170,000 clones, 82% of them singletons. The origin of this receptor is an elderly woman with active or convalescent COVID-19. The sample was peripheral blood.

In DNA, the CDR3 is TGCAGCGTTGAAACAGGGACCCAAGCTTTCTTT. The encoded protein is CSVETGTQAFF. The chain uses TRBV29-1 and TRBJ1-1, with TRBD1 as a possible D gene (6 bases). Trimming shortened V by 2 bases and J by 9 bases, and 10 bases separated the two germline ends. This CDR3 has 11 residues. Per germline, CDR1 SQVTM and CDR2 ANQGSEA.